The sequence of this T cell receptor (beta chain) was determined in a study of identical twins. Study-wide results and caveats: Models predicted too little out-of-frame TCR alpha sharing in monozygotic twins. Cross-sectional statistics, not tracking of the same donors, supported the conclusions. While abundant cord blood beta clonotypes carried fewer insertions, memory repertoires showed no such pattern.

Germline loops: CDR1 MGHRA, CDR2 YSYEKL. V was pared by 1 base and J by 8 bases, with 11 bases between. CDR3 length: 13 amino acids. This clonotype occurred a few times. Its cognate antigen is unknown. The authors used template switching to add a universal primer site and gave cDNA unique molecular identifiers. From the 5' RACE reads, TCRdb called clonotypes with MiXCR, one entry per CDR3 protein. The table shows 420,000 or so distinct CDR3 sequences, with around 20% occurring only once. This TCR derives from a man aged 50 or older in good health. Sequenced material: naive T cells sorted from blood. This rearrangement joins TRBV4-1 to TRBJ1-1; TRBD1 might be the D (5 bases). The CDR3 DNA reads TGCGCCAGCAGCCAAGTGGGGGACCTCGAAGCTTTCTTT. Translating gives CASSQVGDLEAFF.